In its sample, the clone carrying this T cell receptor beta chain was seen a few times. The data originate from a study of blood T cell repertoires in COVID-19. Germline V gene lookup returns CDR1 LGHDT and CDR2 YNNKEL (reference sequence). V trimming: 0 bases; J trimming: 6 bases; junction bases outside the gene matches: 9. CDR3 length: 17 amino acids. Some clones are missing from TCRdb's copy, which holds only in-frame ones; the method was immunoSEQ multiplex PCR. The sample has about 240,000 clones, approximately 78% seen once. The sequence was obtained from a woman aged 60-75 years with active or convalescent COVID-19. The chain employs TRBV3-1 (or the pseudogene TRBV3-2) and TRBJ2-3; 10 nucleotides line up with TRBD2. The sequencing input was peripheral blood. This CDR3 reads CASSQDGAGGQKDTQYF. CDR3 in DNA: TGTGCCAGCAGCCAAGATGGAGCGGGGGGGCAGAAGGATACGCAGTATTTT.